One sample yielded the 12 T cell receptor beta chains listed below, sequenced in a study of Graves' ophthalmopathy and Graves' hyperthyroidism. The study amplified TCR beta CDR3 regions using RNA transcripts. The workflow started with a first-round RT-PCR run with HTBI primers and then moved on to a second-round multiplex PCR. In TCRdb, the multiplex PCR reads were re-called with MiXCR into one record per CDR3 protein. The sample has over a million distinct CDR3 sequences; approximately 35% are singletons. Sample: peripheral blood or thyroid tissue (not recorded which). The receptors come from an adult man with Graves' hyperthyroidism.

This clonotype occurred a few times. This sequence joins TRBV29-1 and TRBJ2-2; 7 bases are shared with TRBD2. From germline, CDR1 is SQVTM and CDR2 ANQGSEA. The trim removed 7 bases at V and 2 bases at J, leaving 4 bases unmatched. This CDR3 comprises 13 residues. CDR3 DNA sequence: TGCAGCGGAAGCGGGAAAAACACCGGGGAGCTGTTTTTT. Amino acids: CSGSGKNTGELFF.

This clonotype was observed once. The rearrangement joins TRBV7-6 to TRBJ1-4; maybe TRBD1 (5 bases). The CDR3 is 14 residues long. Per the germline V gene, CDR1 is SGHVS and CDR2 is FNYEAQ. The V end was cut by 7 bases, the J end by 8 bases, with 17 bases between. CDR3 nucleotide sequence: TGTGCCAGCACCCAGGGCGGGTTATCGGAAAAACTGTTTTTT. Translated, it gives CASTQGGLSEKLFF. Using reference TRBV7-6 and TRBJ1-4 for the parts outside the CDR3, the full variable domain is GAGVSQSPRYKVTKRGQDVALRCDPISGHVSLYWYRQALGQGPEFLTYFNYEAQQDKSGLPNDRFSAERPEGSISTLTIQRTEQRDSAMYRCASTQGGLSEKLFFGSGTQLSVL.

The table lists this clonotype with a count of one. V usage is TRBV7-9 and J usage is TRBJ1-5; tentatively, D is TRBD1 (5 bases). Germline lookup yields CDR1 SEHNR and CDR2 FQNEAQ (reference sequence). Trimming stripped 6 bases from V and 2 bases from J, with 14 bases between. There are 15 residues in the CDR3. CDR3 protein: CASSQPGAGNQPQHF. CDR3 in DNA: TGTGCCAGCAGTCAACCTGGGGCCGGCAATCAGCCCCAGCATTTT.

Note on this clonotype: The junction departs from germline at one end; a sequencing error may be responsible. The V call is TRBV10-3, the J call TRBJ1-1, with 9 bases that match TRBD1. Germline loops: CDR1 ENHRY, CDR2 SYGVKD. The CDR3 sequence is 16 residues long. The CDR3 reads CAIRARTGALNTEASF. Here the CDR3 DNA reads TGTGCTATCAGAGCCCGGACAGGGGCCTTGAACACTGAAGCTTCCTTT.

This clonotype showed up many times. V gene TRBV19 combines with J gene TRBJ2-7; 7 positions agree with TRBD2. V dropped 9 bases and J dropped 2; count of bases not matched to a gene: 7. Looked up from germline, CDR1 is LNHDA and CDR2 is SQIVND (reference sequence). The CDR3 spans 13 residues. CDR3 coding DNA: TGTGCCAGCCGGGAGGTCGGGACCTACGAGCAGTACTTC. Its protein product is CASREVGTYEQYF.

About this clonotype: A much bigger clone sits one base away, suggesting this may be a read error. The chain employs TRBV7-2 and TRBJ2-7, with unresolved D. V gave up 5 bases and J gave up 3 bases, with 17 bases separating them. This CDR3 has 15 residues. Germline loops: CDR1 SGHTA, CDR2 FQGNSA. CDR3 amino acids: CASSKGPSLRYEQYF. The CDR3 coding sequence is TGTGCCAGCAGCAAAGGACCATCGCTACGCTACGAGCAGTACTTC. Variable domain in full (rest from reference TRBV7-2 and TRBJ2-7): GAGVSQSPSNKVTEKGKDVELRCDPISGHTALYWYRQSLGQGLEFLIYFQGNSAPDKSGLPSDRFSAERTGGSVSTLTIQRTQQEDSAVYLCASSKGPSLRYEQYFGPGTRLTVT.

V gene TRBV6-2 or TRBV6-3 combines with J gene TRBJ2-2; D is perhaps TRBD2 (6 bases). The CDR3 extends over 16 amino acids. Germline loops: CDR1 MNHEY, CDR2 SVGEGT. The ends were cut back, 7 bases at V and 0 bases at J, with 15 bases in the middle. The CDR3 nucleotides read TGTGCCAGCACGAAAAAGGGAGGTTCGAACACCGGGGAGCTGTTTTTT. This gives the protein CASTKKGGSNTGELFF.

With respect to this clonotype: A much larger clone sits a single nucleotide away, making a read error possible. The genes are TRBV7-8 and TRBJ2-7; TRBD1 aligns across 8 bases. The V gene end was trimmed by 7 bases and the J gene end by 0 bases; junction bases not matched to a gene: 5. The CDR3 covers 14 residues. CDR1 and CDR2 (germline): SGHVS, FQNEAQ. The CDR3 here is CASKGDRSSYEQYF. CDR3 bases: TGTGCCAGCAAAGGGGACAGGAGCTCCTACGAGCAGTACTTC.

This clonotype was seen a handful of times. Its ends do not fully match the called genes, so a read error is possible. The chain has TRBV10-3 and TRBJ2-7; D gene unclear. Germline V gene sequence: CDR1 ENHRY, CDR2 SYGVKD. This CDR3 spans 15 amino acids. The CDR3 DNA is TGTGCCAGCAGTGTCTACCGGACGACCACCTACGAGCAGTACTTC. The encoded protein is CASSVYRTTTYEQYF.

In this sample, this clonotype turned up many times. The rearrangement links TRBV29-1 to TRBJ2-7, with D unclear. V was pared by 4 bases and J by 8 bases, with 18 bases between. CDR1 is SQVTM, CDR2 ANQGSEA, per germline. This CDR3 spans 13 amino acids. The CDR3 loop is CSVAVSAAEKQYF. The CDR3 DNA reads TGCAGCGTTGCGGTATCGGCAGCCGAGAAGCAGTACTTC.

The chain combines TRBV20-1 with TRBJ1-5, with unresolved D. V lost 2 bases, J lost 2 bases, and 10 bases lay in between. Germline V gene sequence: CDR1 DFQATT, CDR2 SNEGSKA (reference sequence). This CDR3 comprises 14 residues. This CDR3 reads CSARRGRGNQPQHF. DNA for the CDR3: TGCAGTGCTAGACGGGGAAGGGGCAATCAGCCCCAGCATTTT.

This clonotype was observed many times. The DNA for the CDR3 is TGTGCCAGCAGTGGACCCTACAGGGGAGGGAGGGAGACCCAGTACTTC. Translation gives CASSGPYRGGRETQYF. V is TRBV25-1 and J is TRBJ2-5; the D gene could be TRBD1 or TRBD2 (7 bases each). Germline loops: CDR1 MGHDK, CDR2 SYGVNS. This CDR3 has 16 residues. The V and J ends lost 4 bases and 5 bases respectively, with 20 bases between them.